These 4 T cell receptor beta chains came from one sample sequenced in a study of beta chain features in type 1 diabetes. The whole isolated RNA underwent reverse transcription, so sequencing captured expressed TCRB transcripts. Data came from immunoSEQ multiplex PCR; TCRdb stores just in-frame clones and leaves some out. Of around 430,000 clones detected, about 32% appear once; the ten largest clones hold 0.05% to 0.065%. The sample consisted of naive CD4+ T cells from blood. Source of these receptors: a man between 18 and 35 years old in good health.

The chain employs TRBV4-2 and TRBJ2-3; 9 nucleotides match TRBD1. The junction had 7 bases not matched to a gene; V was cut back by 3 bases and J by 0 bases. Germline CDR1 LGHNA, CDR2 YNFKEQ. The CDR3 covers 17 residues. The CDR3 sequence: CASSHARDRVSTDTQYF. CDR3 nucleotides: TGTGCCAGCAGCCATGCCAGGGACAGGGTTAGCACAGATACGCAGTATTTT.

This clone has just a few counts. This chain links TRBV20-1 with TRBJ2-7; D uncertain. Trimming cost V 2 bases and J 7 bases, with 6 bases left between them. This CDR3 is built from 10 residues. Looked up from germline, CDR1 is DFQATT and CDR2 is SNEGSKA (reference sequence). The CDR3 protein is CSARTGEQYF. CDR3 bases: TGCAGTGCTAGAACCGGGGAGCAGTACTTC.

The rearrangement links TRBV27 to TRBJ2-1; 11 bases map to TRBD2. This CDR3 is built from 15 residues. J was trimmed by 14 bases and V by 1 base; bases with no gene match: 10. In germline, CDR1 is MNHEY, CDR2 SMNVEV (reference sequence). CDR3 loop: CASSLLRLAGGSEFF. CDR3 coding DNA: TGTGCCAGCAGTTTATTGCGCCTAGCGGGAGGTTCGGAGTTCTTC.

J is TRBJ2-1 and V is TRBV27; 7 bases are shared with TRBD1. The CDR3 covers 12 residues. The trim removed 7 bases at V and 7 bases at J, leaving 4 bases unmatched. CDR1 MNHEY and CDR2 SMNVEV come from the germline V gene (reference sequence). The CDR3 is CASTSRGNEQFF. The CDR3 DNA is TGTGCCAGCACCTCCAGGGGGAATGAGCAGTTCTTC.